These 20 T cell receptor beta chains originate from one sample sequenced in a study of OX40 agonist ivuxolimab in advanced cancers. Receptor libraries were prepared by the immunoSEQ multiplex PCR assay. The table was pulled from immuneACCESS by TCRdb, which kept in-frame rearrangements only. Such tables lose some clones; where checked, under half of the loss comes from unresolved V genes, and the rest has no known cause. This sample holds 15,000 or so clones; almost 80% were observed only once. The ten largest clones capture 30% to 35% of the sample. Source: CD4+ or CD8+ T cells sorted from blood, taken in a trial of the OX40 agonist ivuxolimab. The receptors originated from an adult with an advanced solid tumor such as melanoma, head and neck, liver or kidney cancer.

Regarding this clone: This clone may be a read error of a much larger clone one base away. Distinct nucleotide sequences in the sample also encode this CDR3. The chain uses TRBV28 and TRBJ2-7; tentatively, D is TRBD2 (6 bases). The CDR3 length is 15 residues. Germline V lookup: CDR1 MDHEN, CDR2 SYDVKM. The CDR3 DNA follows: TGCGCCAGCAGTCCAACTAGCTACTCCTCTTACGAGCAGTACTTC. Encoded protein: CASSPTSYSSYEQYF.

V is TRBV5-6 and J is TRBJ2-7, with unresolved D. Germline V CDR1 and CDR2: SGHDT, YYEEEE. The V end was cut by 0 bases, the J end by 1 base, with 2 bases between. The CDR3 extends over 12 amino acids. The CDR3 sequence: CASSLASYEQYF. CDR3 DNA sequence: TGTGCCAGCAGCTTGGCTTCCTACGAGCAGTACTTC.

A single count supports this clone. This rearrangement joins TRBV6-6 to TRBJ1-1, with TRBD1 matching 7 bases. Trimming took 6 bases from V and 2 from J; bases not matched to a gene: 9. CDR3 length: 15 amino acids. Looked up from germline, CDR1 is MNHNY and CDR2 is SVGAGI (reference sequence). The CDR3 sequence: CASSLTGTANTEAFF. The CDR3 DNA sequence: TGTGCCAGCAGCCTCACCGGGACAGCTAACACTGAAGCTTTCTTT.

This clone was seen more than once but under ten times. This sequence joins TRBV4-1 and TRBJ2-3; TRBD2 matches at 12 bases. The CDR3 totals 19 residues. Germline assignment: CDR1 MGHRA and CDR2 YSYEKL. V trimming: 5 bases; J trimming: 5 bases; junction bases outside the gene matches: 17. CDR3 in amino acids: CASSSRLAGAPGQGDTQYF. CDR3 nucleotide sequence: TGCGCCAGCAGCTCCCGACTAGCGGGAGCGCCCGGGCAAGGAGATACGCAGTATTTT.

The rearrangement joins TRBV4-1 to TRBJ1-4; perhaps TRBD1 as D (6 bases). The V end was cut by 4 bases, the J end by 0 bases, with 12 bases between. Germline V gene data show CDR1 as MGHRA and CDR2 as YSYEKL. The CDR3 covers 16 residues. The CDR3 DNA is TGCGCCAGCAGCCCGTTACAGGGCGCAACTAATGAAAAACTGTTTTTT. Its protein product is CASSPLQGATNEKLFF.

This clone came up a few times. The V gene is TRBV6-5, the J gene TRBJ2-7; D ambiguous. V dropped 6 bases and J dropped 3 bases, with 18 bases sitting between them. Per germline, CDR1 MNHEY and CDR2 SVGAGI. The CDR3 has 15 residues. The CDR3 coding sequence is TGTGCCAGCAGGATATTCGACGCTCCGATCTACGAGCAGTACTTC. It specifies CASRIFDAPIYEQYF.

The chain combines TRBV7-8 with TRBJ1-5, with TRBD1 as a possible D gene (5 bases). From germline, CDR1 is SGHVS and CDR2 FQNEAQ. Deletions cut 4 bases from V and 1 base from J, with 11 bases between. This CDR3 has 15 residues. Written as DNA, the CDR3 is TGTGCCAGCAGCTCGGGACGGACAAGCAATCAGCCCCAGCATTTT. Translation gives CASSSGRTSNQPQHF.

This chain links TRBV2 with TRBJ2-7, with 7 bases identical to TRBD2. With 10 bases clipped from V and 0 bases from J, the junction kept 12 bases outside the gene matches. Germline V gene sequence: CDR1 SNHLY, CDR2 FYNNEI. The CDR3 sequence is 15 residues long. The chain's CDR3 is CATDKGRELSYEQYF. The CDR3 DNA reads TGTGCCACCGACAAGGGGCGGGAGCTCTCCTACGAGCAGTACTTC.

The chain carries TRBV7-9 and TRBJ1-4; D not certain. Germline CDR1 and CDR2: SEHNR and FQNEAQ (reference sequence). The CDR3 length is 15 residues. Trimming removed 5 bases at V and 8 bases at J, with 18 bases between. Here the CDR3 reads CASSGVGGWSEKLFF. The CDR3 region has the DNA TGTGCCAGCAGCGGAGTAGGAGGGTGGTCCGAAAAACTGTTTTTT.

By sample fraction, this clone is medium-sized. The chain employs TRBV5-4 and TRBJ2-7, with 7 bases aligning to TRBD1. The CDR3 runs to 15 residues. V lost 2 bases to trimming and J lost 7 bases; unmatched junction nucleotides: 12. The V gene's germline CDR1 is SGHNT and CDR2 YYREEE (reference sequence). CDR3: CASSFISTGPREQYF. The CDR3 nucleotides are TGTGCCAGCAGCTTTATATCGACAGGGCCCAGGGAGCAGTACTTC.

As concerns this clone: Relative to the germline gene, one junction end is altered; a read error may explain this. The gene calls are TRBV19 and TRBJ2-3, with 16 bases lining up with TRBD2. The CDR3 covers 13 residues. CDR1 is LNHDA, CDR2 SQIVND, per germline (reference sequence). The CDR3 DNA reads TGTGCCAGTAGTCCGGGGACTAGCGGGAGGGTAAATTTT. Protein: CASSPGTSGRVNF.

This chain uses TRBV28 with TRBJ1-1; perhaps TRBD1 as D (5 bases). V shed 3 bases and J shed 7 bases, with 9 bases lying between them. This CDR3 comprises 12 residues. Per germline, CDR1 MDHEN and CDR2 SYDVKM. CDR3 amino acids: CASSFQGYEAFF. The CDR3, as DNA: TGTGCCAGCAGTTTCCAGGGCTATGAAGCTTTCTTT.

The V gene is TRBV9, the J gene TRBJ2-5; D may correspond to TRBD1 or TRBD2 (5 bases each). This CDR3 comprises 15 residues. V was shortened by 3 bases and J by 0 bases, with 12 bases between the two germline ends. CDR1 is SGDLS, CDR2 YYNGEE, per germline. The CDR3, as DNA: TGTGCCAGCAGCGCAGGGACCCAAAACCAAGAGACCCAGTACTTC. Its translation: CASSAGTQNQETQYF.

The chain joins TRBV18 to TRBJ1-2; 8 bases map to TRBD1. The CDR3 has 18 amino acids. Germline CDR1 is KGHSH and CDR2 is LQKENI. The junction had 16 bases not matched to a gene; V was cut back by 4 bases and J by 3 bases. The CDR3 bases are TGTGCCAGCTCACAAGTTTCGAGACAGGGGACGCTCTACTATGGCTACACCTTC. This codes for CASSQVSRQGTLYYGYTF.

The chain links TRBV5-6 to TRBJ1-2, with D perhaps TRBD1 (5 bases). V gave up 0 bases and J gave up 9 bases, with 15 bases separating them. The CDR3 is 14 amino acids. In germline, CDR1 is SGHDT, CDR2 YYEEEE. In DNA form, the CDR3 reads TGTGCCAGCAGCTTGGGGCAGGGAAAGAAGAGCTACACCTTC. Its protein product is CASSLGQGKKSYTF.

This clone was seen only once. The CDR3 DNA reads as TGTGCAAGTCGCTCCACACAAAGTCGGGCCAACGTCCTGACTTTC. It codes for CASRSTQSRANVLTF. The chain uses TRBV12-2 and TRBJ2-6; the tabulated D call, TRBD1, remains unverified against the DNA. TRBV12-2 is shown as a pseudogene. The CDR3 totals 15 residues.

The CDR3, as DNA: TGTGCCAGCAGTGATGAGGGCACTCACCACACAGATACGCAGTATTTT. This codes for CASSDEGTHHTDTQYF. The rearrangement links TRBV6-4 to TRBJ2-3, with D possibly being TRBD2 (5 bases). There are 16 residues in the CDR3. Germline V gives CDR1 MRHNA, CDR2 SNTAGT. Trimming pared 3 bases from V and 2 bases from J, leaving 15 bases between.

In this sample, this clone turned up a few times. The same CDR3 also results from other DNA sequences found in this sample. V usage is TRBV5-5 and J usage is TRBJ2-2; TRBD2 aligns across 12 bases. Trimming took 0 bases from V and 2 from J; bases not matched to a gene: 5. The CDR3 consists of 18 residues. Per germline, CDR1 SGHKS and CDR2 YYEKEE (reference sequence). The CDR3 nucleotides are TGTGCCAGCAGCTTGGGGCTAGCGGGAGGGCCTAACACCGGGGAGCTGTTTTTT. This translates into CASSLGLAGGPNTGELFF.

V gene TRBV23-1 combines with J gene TRBJ2-7; 10 nucleotides match TRBD1. TRBV23-1 is sorted into the ORF group, with uncertain function. The junction had 10 bases not matched to a gene; V was cut back by 0 bases and J by 5 bases. This CDR3 comprises 17 residues. DNA of the CDR3: TGCGCCAGCAGTCAATCGGAAGCGGGACAGGGGTCGAACGAGCAGTACTTC. It codes for CASSQSEAGQGSNEQYF.

The rearrangement links TRBV7-8 to TRBJ2-7; 7 bases are a match to TRBD1. V lost 2 bases and J lost 1; bases outside the gene matches: 5. Germline-derived CDR1 and CDR2 are SGHVS and FQNEAQ. This CDR3 comprises 15 residues. The CDR3 sequence is CASSLRTGDSYEQYF. The CDR3 bases are TGTGCCAGCAGCTTACGGACAGGAGATTCCTACGAGCAGTACTTC.